One sample yielded the 20 T cell receptor beta chains listed below, sequenced in a study of cytomegalovirus exposure and HLA in healthy donors. PCR involved 60 Vbeta and 13 Jbeta primers. Sequencing used immunoSEQ multiplex PCR; TCRdb keeps in-frame clones, though not all of them. The profile shows about 180,000 clones, roughly 84% of them singletons. The material sequenced was PBMCs. The receptors were sampled from a boy aged 2 to 10 in good health and CMV-seronegative.

The chain carries TRBV4-3 and TRBJ1-2; D may be TRBD1 (6 bases). The CDR3 consists of 11 residues. Germline CDR1 LGHNA, CDR2 YSLEER. The ends were cut back, 3 bases at V and 13 bases at J, with 12 bases in the middle. CDR3 in DNA: TGCGCCAGCAGCCAGTATACAGGGTGCACCTTC. Protein product: CASSQYTGCTF.

The V call is TRBV6-5, the J call TRBJ2-1; TRBD2 agrees at 8 bases. In germline, CDR1 is MNHEY, CDR2 SVGAGI. The junction had 7 bases not matched to a gene; V was cut back by 4 bases and J by 8 bases. The CDR3 contains 14 residues. DNA of the CDR3: TGTGCCAGCAGTTCCGGGACTAGTGGTGATGAGCAGTTCTTC. As protein: CASSSGTSGDEQFF.

The V and J genes are TRBV13 and TRBJ2-5; possibly TRBD2 for D (7 bases). Germline V gene data show CDR1 as PRHDT and CDR2 as FYEKMQ (reference sequence). The CDR3 extends over 16 amino acids. The V end lost 1 base, the J end lost 4 bases, and 16 bases lay between the germline ends. CDR3: CASSLAWEGVLETQYF. As DNA, the CDR3 is TGTGCCAGCAGCTTAGCATGGGAGGGGGTCCTAGAGACCCAGTACTTC.

The rearrangement joins TRBV11-2 to TRBJ1-1, with D unresolved. This CDR3 contains 11 residues. Germline values: CDR1 SGHAT, CDR2 FQNNGV. V was cut by 3 bases and J by 13 bases, with 12 bases left in between. The CDR3 spells CASSLDSWVFF. The CDR3 DNA is TGTGCCAGCAGCTTGGATAGCTGGGTTTTCTTT.

The count of this clone is one. The V and J genes are TRBV9 and TRBJ2-1, with 7 bases lining up with TRBD2. V lost 3 bases to trimming and J lost 0 bases; unmatched junction nucleotides: 3. The CDR3 runs 15 residues. Germline V gene lookup returns CDR1 SGDLS and CDR2 YYNGEE. CDR3 loop: CASSEGLTSYNEQFF. CDR3 bases: TGTGCCAGCAGCGAGGGACTAACCTCCTACAATGAGCAGTTCTTC.

The chain carries TRBV5-8 and TRBJ1-2; no definite D call. V gave up 6 bases and J gave up 4 bases, with 7 bases separating them. CDR1 is SGHTS, CDR2 YDEGEE, per germline. The CDR3 has 11 amino acids. In DNA form, the CDR3 reads TGTGCCAGCACCCCCCTCTATGGCTACACCTTC. It is translated as CASTPLYGYTF.

CDR3 loop: CASSPGIGNTIYF. The CDR3 DNA follows: TGTGCCAGCAGCCCGGGTATTGGAAACACCATATATTTT. The V call is TRBV7-2, the J call TRBJ1-3; D unclear. Looked up from germline, CDR1 is SGHTA and CDR2 is FQGNSA. The CDR3 length is 13 residues. V was shortened by 5 bases and J by 3 bases, with 8 bases between the two germline ends.

For this clone: At one end, the junction sequence differs from germline, possibly due to a read error. V gene TRBV5-4 combines with J gene TRBJ1-2, with TRBD1 identical over 7 bases. CDR1 SGHNT and CDR2 YYREEE come from the germline V gene (reference sequence). This CDR3 contains 18 residues. CDR3 nucleotides: TGTGCCAGCAGCTTGGATGCCGGGACAGTCACAACTAACTATGGCTGCACCTTC. It specifies CASSLDAGTVTTNYGCTF.

This chain uses TRBV10-2 with TRBJ2-3; 8 bases are a match to TRBD2. The germline gives CDR1 WSHSY, CDR2 SAAADI. The V and J ends lost 2 bases and 4 bases, in that order; junction bases with no gene match: 2. This CDR3 has 14 amino acids. The CDR3 DNA reads as TGCGCCAGCAGTGAGGGGGGACTAGCAGATACGCAGTATTTT. As protein: CASSEGGLADTQYF.

The chain is built from TRBV7-2 and TRBJ2-7; 12 bases match TRBD2. The germline CDR1 and CDR2 sequences are SGHTA and FQGNSA. The CDR3 consists of 15 residues. After removal of 5 bases from V and 3 bases from J, the junction contained 5 bases not matched to a gene. The CDR3 protein is CASSPRTSGNYEQYF. The CDR3 region has the DNA TGTGCCAGCAGCCCGCGGACTAGCGGGAACTACGAGCAGTACTTC.

The rearrangement joins TRBV2 to TRBJ2-5; 8 bases match TRBD2. The CDR3 sequence is 14 residues long. With V trimmed by 5 bases and J by 1 base, 3 bases remained unmatched. CDR1 SNHLY and CDR2 FYNNEI come from the germline V gene. For the CDR3, the DNA is TGTGCCAGCAGTCCAACTAGCGGCCAAGAGACCCAGTACTTC. Protein product: CASSPTSGQETQYF.

The chain is built from TRBV18 and TRBJ2-3; 9 bases are a match to TRBD2. The CDR3 has 17 amino acids. V lost 3 bases, J lost 3 bases, and 10 bases stayed unmatched. CDR1 and CDR2 (germline): KGHSH, LQKENI. The CDR3 bases are TGTGCCAGCTCACCTCTAGCGGGACCGGGGGGAACAGATACGCAGTATTTT. It encodes CASSPLAGPGGTDTQYF.

This chain links TRBV11-2 with TRBJ2-1, with 7 bases aligning to TRBD2. The length of the CDR3 is 14 residues. Germline lookup yields CDR1 SGHAT and CDR2 FQNNGV. With 5 bases clipped from V and 6 bases from J, the junction kept 7 bases outside the gene matches. In nucleotides, the CDR3 is TGTGCCAGCAGCGCCCTCGGGACTACCAATGAGCAGTTCTTC. Translation gives CASSALGTTNEQFF.

The chain uses TRBV30 and TRBJ2-1; 10 nucleotides line up with TRBD2. Germline loops: CDR1 GTSNPN, CDR2 SVGIG (reference sequence). The CDR3 runs to 14 residues. The ends lost 1 base at V and 11 bases at J; junction bases unmatched: 8. As DNA, the CDR3 is TGTGCCTGGAGTGGTAAAGCGGGAGGGCCTCAGCAGTTCTTC. Its translation: CAWSGKAGGPQQFF.

This chain connects TRBV19 to TRBJ1-1; 11 bases map to TRBD1. With V trimmed by 7 bases and J by 3 bases, 4 bases remained unmatched. There are 14 residues in the CDR3. The germline gives CDR1 LNHDA, CDR2 SQIVND (reference sequence). For the CDR3, the DNA is TGTGCCAGTAAAAGGACAGGGGGCCACACTGAAGCTTTCTTT. This translates into CASKRTGGHTEAFF.

The V call is TRBV9, the J call TRBJ2-2; 11 bases fit TRBD2. This CDR3 has 18 residues. The germline gives CDR1 SGDLS, CDR2 YYNGEE. V shed 3 bases, J shed 5 bases, and the junction held 12 bases outside the gene matches. The CDR3 loop is CASSARQIAGGRTGELFF. The DNA of the CDR3 is TGTGCCAGCAGCGCGAGACAGATAGCGGGAGGGCGGACCGGGGAGCTGTTTTTT.

The chain has TRBV5-8 and TRBJ2-7; TRBD1 matches 8 bases. CDR1 and CDR2 from the germline V gene are SGHTS and YDEGEE. The CDR3 spans 17 residues. V was pared by 3 bases and J by 1 base, with 12 bases of the junction left unmatched. Here the CDR3 reads CASSSPVDRGKSYEQYV. CDR3 DNA: TGTGCCAGCAGCTCCCCTGTAGACAGGGGAAAGTCCTACGAGCAGTACGTC.

The V and J genes are TRBV6-1 and TRBJ2-7; 12 nucleotides match TRBD2. The CDR3 spans 14 residues. CDR1 and CDR2 from the germline V gene are MNHNS and SASEGT. V lost 6 bases, J lost 3 bases, and 3 bases stayed unmatched. The CDR3 protein is CASRLGLAGYEQYF. For the CDR3, the DNA is TGTGCCAGCAGGTTGGGACTAGCGGGCTACGAGCAGTACTTC.

This clone was recorded once. At one end, the junction sequence differs from germline, possibly due to a read error. The chain links TRBV19 to TRBJ2-2; 7 nucleotides line up with TRBD1. Looked up from germline, CDR1 is LNHDA and CDR2 is SQIVND (reference sequence). The CDR3 is 15 residues long. The CDR3 nucleotides are TGTGCCAGTAGTGTGGGAAGGGGGCGTCAAGGGGTGCTGTTTTTT. It encodes CASSVGRGRQGVLFF.

A few counts support this clone. The V gene is TRBV9, the J gene TRBJ1-1, with D hard to call. The CDR3 runs to 15 residues. Germline lookup yields CDR1 SGDLS and CDR2 YYNGEE. Trimming took off 0 bases at V and 0 bases at J, with 9 bases between the two ends. The CDR3 loop is CASSVGVSVNTEAFF. Written as DNA, the CDR3 is TGTGCCAGCAGCGTAGGGGTTAGCGTGAACACTGAAGCTTTCTTT.